Listed below are T cell receptor beta chains from one sample, sequenced in a study of blood T cell repertoires in COVID-19. The repertoire was sequenced with immunoSEQ multiplex PCR; TCRdb's copy has only in-frame clones and lacks some. This table holds roughly 380,000 clones, more than 75% found once. Input material: PBMCs or T cells enriched from blood (not recorded which). Receptors were obtained from a woman aged 30 to 39 who had recovered from COVID-19. Both conserved end residues are part of each CDR3. A D gene is named only where the DNA matches it firmly. Expanded clones are given a class, and other clones once, few, many or no size at all.

v_call: TRBV11-2; d_call: TRBD1; j_call: TRBJ2-2; clone_size: -; cdr3_aa: CASTPTGTTPGELFF; cdr3_nt: TGTGCCAGCACCCCGACAGGGACGACCCCCGGGGAGCTGTTTTTT
v_call: TRBV11-2; d_call: TRBD2; j_call: TRBJ2-2; clone_size: -; cdr3_aa: CASSSSGGRNTGELFF; cdr3_nt: TGTGCCAGCAGCTCTAGCGGGGGACGGAACACCGGGGAGCTGTTTTTT
v_call: TRBV21-1; d_call: -; j_call: TRBJ2-2; clone_size: -; cdr3_aa: CASSKDRVTGELFF; cdr3_nt: TGTGCCAGCAGCAAAGACAGGGTCACCGGGGAGCTGTTTTTT
v_call: TRBV10-3; d_call: TRBD1; j_call: TRBJ1-4; clone_size: -; cdr3_aa: CAISDPQTGEPNEKLFF; cdr3_nt: TGTGCCATCAGTGACCCACAGACAGGGGAGCCTAATGAAAAACTGTTTTTT
v_call: TRBV11-2; d_call: -; j_call: TRBJ1-1; clone_size: once; cdr3_aa: CASSDQVFSTEAFF; cdr3_nt: TGTGCCAGCAGCGACCAGGTTTTCAGCACTGAAGCTTTCTTT
v_call: TRBV3-1/TRBV3-2; d_call: TRBD1; j_call: TRBJ2-3; clone_size: -; cdr3_aa: CASSPRQGRRDTQYF; cdr3_nt: TGTGCCAGCAGCCCTCGACAGGGGCGCAGAGATACGCAGTATTTT
v_call: TRBV28; d_call: TRBD1; j_call: TRBJ2-7; clone_size: -; cdr3_aa: CASSRTGTVSYEQYF; cdr3_nt: TGTGCCAGCAGCCGAACCGGGACAGTCTCCTACGAGCAGTACTTC
v_call: TRBV2; d_call: -; j_call: TRBJ2-7; clone_size: -; cdr3_aa: CASTKDSTQWEQYF; cdr3_nt: TGTGCCAGCACAAAGGACAGTACCCAGTGGGAGCAGTACTTC
v_call: TRBV19; d_call: -; j_call: TRBJ2-5; clone_size: -; cdr3_aa: CASSIRRGSGVEQETQYF; cdr3_nt: TGTGCCAGTAGTATCCGCAGGGGTTCAGGAGTCGAACAAGAGACCCAGTACTTC
v_call: TRBV6-4; d_call: TRBD1; j_call: TRBJ2-1; clone_size: -; cdr3_aa: CASSLTGFSSYNEQFF; cdr3_nt: TGTGCCAGCAGTTTGACAGGGTTTAGCTCCTACAATGAGCAGTTCTTC
v_call: TRBV19; d_call: -; j_call: TRBJ1-5; clone_size: -; cdr3_aa: CASSISQNSNQPQHF; cdr3_nt: TGTGCCAGTAGTATTTCCCAGAATAGCAATCAGCCCCAGCATTTT
v_call: TRBV25-1; d_call: TRBD2; j_call: TRBJ2-7; clone_size: -; cdr3_aa: CASSESLAGSYEQYF; cdr3_nt: TGTGCCAGCAGTGAAAGTCTAGCGGGGTCCTACGAGCAGTACTTC
v_call: TRBV20-1; d_call: -; j_call: TRBJ1-1; clone_size: -; cdr3_aa: CSARMSTEAFF; cdr3_nt: TGCAGTGCCCGTATGAGCACTGAAGCTTTCTTT
v_call: TRBV5-4; d_call: TRBD1; j_call: TRBJ1-4; clone_size: few; cdr3_aa: CASSLAQGAGGKLFF; cdr3_nt: TGTGCCAGCAGCTTAGCCCAGGGGGCTGGTGGAAAACTGTTTTTT
v_call: TRBV27; d_call: -; j_call: TRBJ1-2; clone_size: -; cdr3_aa: CASRDSPYGYTF; cdr3_nt: TGTGCCAGCAGGGACAGCCCCTATGGCTACACCTTC
v_call: TRBV3-1/TRBV3-2; d_call: -; j_call: TRBJ2-6; clone_size: -; cdr3_aa: CASSPGMDGANVLTF; cdr3_nt: TGTGCCAGCAGCCCCGGGATGGATGGGGCCAACGTCCTGACTTTC
v_call: TRBV13; d_call: TRBD2; j_call: TRBJ2-5; clone_size: -; cdr3_aa: CASSSEGTSNWETQYF; cdr3_nt: TGTGCCAGCAGCTCTGAGGGGACTAGCAATTGGGAGACCCAGTACTTC
v_call: TRBV28; d_call: -; j_call: TRBJ2-7; clone_size: -; cdr3_aa: CASGAGQTYEQYF; cdr3_nt: TGTGCCAGCGGGGCGGGACAGACCTACGAGCAGTACTTC
v_call: TRBV2; d_call: TRBD1; j_call: TRBJ2-7; clone_size: -; cdr3_aa: CASSIMGQARYEQYF; cdr3_nt: TGTGCCAGCAGCATTATGGGACAGGCCCGCTACGAGCAGTACTTC
v_call: TRBV7-2; d_call: TRBD1; j_call: TRBJ2-7; clone_size: -; cdr3_aa: CASSYSGTAYEQYF; cdr3_nt: TGTGCCAGCAGCTACTCCGGGACAGCCTACGAGCAGTACTTC
v_call: TRBV6-5; d_call: TRBD2; j_call: TRBJ2-7; clone_size: -; cdr3_aa: CASKRTSGPYEQYF; cdr3_nt: TGTGCCAGCAAAAGGACTAGCGGGCCCTACGAGCAGTACTTC
v_call: TRBV5-1; d_call: -; j_call: TRBJ2-7; clone_size: few; cdr3_aa: CASSLKQGGDEQYF; cdr3_nt: TGCGCCAGCAGCTTGAAGCAAGGGGGAGACGAGCAGTACTTC
v_call: TRBV30; d_call: TRBD1; j_call: TRBJ1-4; clone_size: -; cdr3_aa: CAWSRTGASNEKLFF; cdr3_nt: TGTGCCTGGAGTCGGACAGGGGCCTCTAATGAAAAACTGTTTTTT
v_call: TRBV5-6; d_call: -; j_call: TRBJ2-3; clone_size: -; cdr3_aa: CASSFRGLQSTQYF; cdr3_nt: TGTGCCAGCAGCTTTAGGGGTCTTCAGAGTACGCAGTATTTT
v_call: TRBV9; d_call: -; j_call: TRBJ2-3; clone_size: -; cdr3_aa: CASSRSGTQSTDTQYF; cdr3_nt: TGTGCCAGCAGCCGATCCGGGACACAAAGCACAGATACGCAGTATTTT
v_call: TRBV6-1; d_call: TRBD1; j_call: TRBJ1-5; clone_size: once; cdr3_aa: CASSDRTGNQPQHF; cdr3_nt: TGTGCCAGCAGTGATCGGACAGGGAATCAGCCCCAGCATTTT
v_call: TRBV6-1; d_call: -; j_call: TRBJ1-1; clone_size: -; cdr3_aa: CASSEQGGYEAFF; cdr3_nt: TGTGCCAGCAGTGAACAGGGAGGGTATGAAGCTTTCTTT